This TCR beta chain was sequenced in a study of T cell repertoires in cytomegalovirus infection. Whole-study context: Public TCR beta signature analysis indicated the presence of both CMV infection and matching HLA type. Study-level points and caveats: People with CMV and the relevant HLA were identified by cumulative public TCR beta family frequency. The study found HLA-C-restricted CMV-specific TCR beta clonotypes dominating the ex vivo response.

The CDR3 is made up of 14 amino acids. Germline-derived CDR1 and CDR2 are MDHEN and SYDVKM. Trimming removed 3 bases from V and 7 bases from J, with 15 bases in between. MiXCR was run by TCRdb on the reads, yielding one entry per CDR3 protein. The top ten clones hold under 3.5% of a sample with hundreds of thousands of distinct CDR3 sequences, 35% to 45% of them seen once. This clonotype was seen a handful of times. No antigen is known for it. The chain joins TRBV28 to TRBJ1-2; D is possibly TRBD1 (5 bases). Material: PBMCs. This receptor was obtained from a human donor in good health (CMV status not recorded). Some clones in this sample may be carry-over from other donors' samples. In nucleotides, the CDR3 is TGTGCCAGCAGTTTCAGTACAGGATGGCGTGGCTACACCTTC. Its protein is CASSFSTGWRGYTF.